This T cell receptor (beta chain) was documented in a study of blood T cell repertoires in COVID-19. Study-level information: Both acute and convalescent COVID-19 samples were obtained from the United States, Italy and Spain. T cells, B-cell-depleted T cells, or PBMCs provided the cDNA or gDNA that served as material.

Germline assignment: CDR1 SNHLY and CDR2 FYNNEI. V was shortened by 7 bases and J by 6 bases, with 18 bases between the two germline ends. CDR3 length equals 14 residues. Per the original data handling: Amplification from reference gene primers served as the basis for estimated nucleated cell counts. TCRdb's copy holds only in-frame clones and misses some; the assay was immunoSEQ multiplex PCR. V and J calls and clone size are given by that table; D and trimming were obtained from the DNA. Among approximately 61,000 clones listed, around 80% were seen once. The TCR originated in a woman aged 70 to 79 with acute or convalescent COVID-19. The V gene is TRBV2, the J gene TRBJ1-2; the D is unclear. Sequenced: peripheral blood. The CDR3 here is CASKEGTVRNGYTF. In DNA form, the CDR3 reads TGTGCCAGCAAGGAGGGAACGGTGAGGAATGGCTACACCTTC.